Here is one TCR beta chain with its context. As yet, its antigen is unknown. This sample was included in a study of a mutant IDH1 vaccine in newly diagnosed glioma. Study-wide context: Sex distribution of treated patients was roughly 60% male and roughly 38% female; mean age was 40.4 years.

With 0 bases removed from V and 8 bases from J, the gap between germline ends came to 14 bases. CDR1 is SGHRS, CDR2 YFSETQ, per germline. This CDR3 is 14 amino acids long. Clones were read by immunoSEQ multiplex PCR, and TCRdb kept only the in-frame ones, dropping some. The table records around 100,000 clones, under 90% of them present only once. The time point is: week 47, end of study. It was 300 ug of mutant IDH1 20-mer peptide that made up each vaccine dose, given with topical imiquimod. The receptor was isolated from a woman aged 50 to 60 with glioma. The chain has TRBV5-1 and TRBJ1-2; no clear D. The input for sequencing was PBMCs, taken from a glioma patient whose treatment included an IDH1 peptide vaccine. CDR3: CASSLDRGIDGYTF. The CDR3 DNA reads TGCGCCAGCAGCTTGGATCGGGGAATCGACGGCTACACCTTC.